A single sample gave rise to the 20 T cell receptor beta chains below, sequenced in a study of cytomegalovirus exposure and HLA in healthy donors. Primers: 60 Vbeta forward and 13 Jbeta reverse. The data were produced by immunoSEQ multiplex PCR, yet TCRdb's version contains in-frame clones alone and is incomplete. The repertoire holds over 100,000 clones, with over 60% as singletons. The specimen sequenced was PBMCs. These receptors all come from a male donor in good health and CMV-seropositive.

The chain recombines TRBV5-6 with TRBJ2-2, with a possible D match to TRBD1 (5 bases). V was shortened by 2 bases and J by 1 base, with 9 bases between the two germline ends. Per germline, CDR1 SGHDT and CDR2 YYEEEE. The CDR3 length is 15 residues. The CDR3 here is CASSFATGNTGELFF. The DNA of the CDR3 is TGTGCCAGCAGCTTCGCCACAGGGAACACCGGGGAGCTGTTTTTT.

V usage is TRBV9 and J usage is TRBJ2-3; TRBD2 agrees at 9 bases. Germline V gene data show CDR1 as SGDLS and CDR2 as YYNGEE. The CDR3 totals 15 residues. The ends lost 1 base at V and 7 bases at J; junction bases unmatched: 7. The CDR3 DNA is TGTGCCAGCAGCGTATCTAGCGGGAATCAGAATACGCAGTATTTT. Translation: CASSVSSGNQNTQYF.

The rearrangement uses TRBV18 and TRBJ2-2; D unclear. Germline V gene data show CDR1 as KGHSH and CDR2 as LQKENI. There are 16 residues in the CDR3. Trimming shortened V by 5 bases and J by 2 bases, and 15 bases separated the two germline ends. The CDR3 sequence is CASSLDTASNTGELFF. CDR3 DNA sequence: TGTGCCAGCTCATTAGACACCGCTTCCAACACCGGGGAGCTGTTTTTT. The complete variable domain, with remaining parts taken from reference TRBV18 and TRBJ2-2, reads NAGVMQNPRHLVRRRGQEARLRCSPMKGHSHVYWYRQLPEEGLKFMVYLQKENIIDESGMPKERFSAEFPKEGPSILRIQQVVRGDSAAYFCASSLDTASNTGELFFGEGSRLTVL.

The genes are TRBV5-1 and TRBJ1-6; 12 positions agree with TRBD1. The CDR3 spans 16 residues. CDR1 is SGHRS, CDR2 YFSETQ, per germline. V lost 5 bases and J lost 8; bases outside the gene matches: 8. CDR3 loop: CASSFTGTGGDSPLHF. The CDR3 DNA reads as TGCGCCAGCAGTTTTACCGGGACAGGGGGCGATTCACCCCTCCACTTT.

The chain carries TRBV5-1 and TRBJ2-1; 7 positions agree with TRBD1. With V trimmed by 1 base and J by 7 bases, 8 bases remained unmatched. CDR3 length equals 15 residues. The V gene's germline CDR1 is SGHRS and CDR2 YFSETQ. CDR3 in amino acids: CASSLSTGDSNEQFF. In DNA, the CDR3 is TGCGCCAGCAGCTTGAGTACAGGGGATTCTAATGAGCAGTTCTTC.

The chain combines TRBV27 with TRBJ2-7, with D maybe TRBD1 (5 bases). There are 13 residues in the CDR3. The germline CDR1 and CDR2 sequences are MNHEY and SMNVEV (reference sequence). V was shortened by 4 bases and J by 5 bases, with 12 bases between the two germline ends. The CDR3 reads CASSSFRGHEQYF. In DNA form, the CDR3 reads TGTGCCAGCAGTTCCTTTAGGGGCCACGAGCAGTACTTC.

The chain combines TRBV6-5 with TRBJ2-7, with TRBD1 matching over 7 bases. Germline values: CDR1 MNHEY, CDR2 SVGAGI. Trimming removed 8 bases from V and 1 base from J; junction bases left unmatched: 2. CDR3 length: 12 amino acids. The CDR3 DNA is TGTGCCAGCGCCAGGGGGTCCTACGAGCAGTACTTC. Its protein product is CASARGSYEQYF.

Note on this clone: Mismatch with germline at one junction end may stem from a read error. CDR3: CSSRPTSGSHEQYF. The CDR3 DNA follows: TGTTCCAGCAGACCTACTAGCGGGAGCCACGAGCAGTACTTC. The V and J genes are TRBV7-9 and TRBJ2-7; 11 bases align to TRBD2. This CDR3 spans 14 amino acids. Looked up from germline, CDR1 is SEHNR and CDR2 is FQNEAQ (reference sequence).

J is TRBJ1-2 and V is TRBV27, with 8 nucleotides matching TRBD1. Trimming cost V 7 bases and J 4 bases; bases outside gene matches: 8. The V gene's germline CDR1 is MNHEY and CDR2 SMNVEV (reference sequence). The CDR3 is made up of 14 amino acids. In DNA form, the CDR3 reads TGTGCCAGCAACTCAGGACAGGGCAGCTATGGCTACACCTTC. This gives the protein CASNSGQGSYGYTF.

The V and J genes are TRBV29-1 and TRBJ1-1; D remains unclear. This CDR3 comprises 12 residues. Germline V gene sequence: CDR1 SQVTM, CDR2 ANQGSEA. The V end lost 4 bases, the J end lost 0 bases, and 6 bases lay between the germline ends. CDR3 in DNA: TGCAGCGTTGGGGCAGTGAACACTGAAGCTTTCTTT. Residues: CSVGAVNTEAFF.

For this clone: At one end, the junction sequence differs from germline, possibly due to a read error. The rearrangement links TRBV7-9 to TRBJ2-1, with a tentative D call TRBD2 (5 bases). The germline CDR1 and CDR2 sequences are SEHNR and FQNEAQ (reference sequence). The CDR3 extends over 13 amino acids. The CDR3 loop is CSSSFAEGFEQFF. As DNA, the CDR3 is TGTTCCAGCAGCTTCGCCGAGGGATTTGAGCAGTTCTTC.

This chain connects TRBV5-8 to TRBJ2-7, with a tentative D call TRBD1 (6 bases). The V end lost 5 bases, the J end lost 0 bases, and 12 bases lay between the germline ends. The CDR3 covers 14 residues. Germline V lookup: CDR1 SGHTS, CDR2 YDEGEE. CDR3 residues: CASRTTGSSYEQYF. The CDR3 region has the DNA TGTGCCAGCAGGACTACAGGGAGCTCCTACGAGCAGTACTTC.

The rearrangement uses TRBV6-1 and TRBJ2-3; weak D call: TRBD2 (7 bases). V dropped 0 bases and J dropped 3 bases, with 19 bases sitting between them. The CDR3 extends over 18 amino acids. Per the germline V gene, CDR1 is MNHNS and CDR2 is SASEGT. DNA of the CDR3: TGTGCCAGCAGTGAAGCGGGGCGGGGGCACGGTAGAACAGATACGCAGTATTTT. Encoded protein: CASSEAGRGHGRTDTQYF.

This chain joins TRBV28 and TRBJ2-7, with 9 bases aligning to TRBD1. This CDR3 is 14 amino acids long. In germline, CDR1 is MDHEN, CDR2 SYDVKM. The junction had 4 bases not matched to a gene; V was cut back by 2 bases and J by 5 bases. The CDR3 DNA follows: TGTGCCAGCAGTTTACCGGACAGGGGCCACGAGCAGTACTTC. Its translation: CASSLPDRGHEQYF.

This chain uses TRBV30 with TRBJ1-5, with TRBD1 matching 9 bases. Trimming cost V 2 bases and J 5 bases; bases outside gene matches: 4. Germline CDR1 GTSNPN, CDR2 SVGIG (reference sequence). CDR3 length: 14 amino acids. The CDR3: CAWSPDRGDQPQHF. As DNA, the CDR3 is TGTGCCTGGAGTCCCGACAGGGGGGATCAGCCCCAGCATTTT.

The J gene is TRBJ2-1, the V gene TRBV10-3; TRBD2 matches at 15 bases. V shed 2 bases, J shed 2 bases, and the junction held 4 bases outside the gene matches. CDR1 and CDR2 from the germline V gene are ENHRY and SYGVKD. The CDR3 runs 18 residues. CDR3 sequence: CAISEGWTSGRAYNEQFF. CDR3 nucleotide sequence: TGTGCCATCAGTGAGGGTTGGACTAGCGGGAGGGCCTACAATGAGCAGTTCTTC.

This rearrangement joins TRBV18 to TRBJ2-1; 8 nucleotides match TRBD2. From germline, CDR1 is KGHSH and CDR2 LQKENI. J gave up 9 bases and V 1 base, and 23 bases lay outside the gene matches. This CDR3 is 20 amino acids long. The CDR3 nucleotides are TGTGCCAGCTCACCACGCCCGGGGGCGTCCCCGGGACTAGTTATTAGTGAGCAGTTCTTC. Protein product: CASSPRPGASPGLVISEQFF.

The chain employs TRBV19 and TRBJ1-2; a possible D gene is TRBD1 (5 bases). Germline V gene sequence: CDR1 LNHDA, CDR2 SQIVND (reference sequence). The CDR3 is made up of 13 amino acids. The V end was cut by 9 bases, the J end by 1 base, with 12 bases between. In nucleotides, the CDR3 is TGTGCCAGCAGGACAACAAGTAACTATGGCTACACCTTC. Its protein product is CASRTTSNYGYTF.

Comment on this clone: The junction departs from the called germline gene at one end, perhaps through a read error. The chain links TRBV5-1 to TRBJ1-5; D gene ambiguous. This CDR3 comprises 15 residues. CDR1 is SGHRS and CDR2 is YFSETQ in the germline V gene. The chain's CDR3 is CASSLAPGSSQPQHF. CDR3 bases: TGCGCCAGCAGCTTGGCCCCAGGCAGCAGTCAGCCCCAGCATTTT. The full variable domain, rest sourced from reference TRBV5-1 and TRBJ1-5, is KAGVTQTPRYLIKTRGQQVTLSCSPISGHRSVSWYQQTPGQGLQFLFEYFSETQRNKGNFPGRFSGRQFSNSRSEMNVSTLELGDSALYLCASSLAPGSSQPQHFGDGTRLSIL.

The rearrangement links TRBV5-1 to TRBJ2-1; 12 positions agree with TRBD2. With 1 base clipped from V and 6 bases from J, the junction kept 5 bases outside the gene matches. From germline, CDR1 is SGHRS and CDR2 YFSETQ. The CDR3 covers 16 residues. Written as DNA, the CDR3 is TGCGCCAGCAGCTTGAAGGGACTAGCGGGTATCAATGAGCAGTTCTTC. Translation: CASSLKGLAGINEQFF.